Listed below are T cell receptor beta chains from one sample, sequenced in a study of cytomegalovirus exposure and HLA in healthy donors. Measured with immunoSEQ multiplex PCR; TCRdb has only the in-frame clones, and not every one. Among some 100,000 clones, roughly 70% were seen once, and the ten largest hold 4% to 5.5%. The specimen was PBMCs. These receptors were obtained from a woman aged 18-30 years in good health and CMV-seropositive. Both conserved end residues are trimmed from each CDR3. Size values are once, few and many counts, or a class for expanded clones, and some rows have none.

clone_size v_call cdr3_aa
NA TRBV13 ASSLGQGYEQY
NA TRBV19 ASSILGAGPAAQH
NA TRBV27 ASSSPLGGYT
NA TRBV9 ASSVDGFTDTQY
few TRBV4-3 ASSQVTGIYGYT
NA TRBV7-2 ASSSGTGTSTDTQY
NA TRBV4-3 ASSGAGYNEQF
NA TRBV4-3 ASSQIAGGASYNEQF
NA TRBV30 AWRPTGGGEKLF
NA TRBV7-2 ASSFSGTSYNEQF